This T cell receptor beta chain was documented in a study of blood T cells in healthy people across ages. The CDR3 contains 13 residues. In germline, CDR1 is DFQATT, CDR2 SNEGSKA (reference sequence). The authors ran a second PCR of roughly 6 to 12 cycles using a sample-barcoded 5' primer and a J-beta primer mix. Every cDNA molecule carried a tag from a template-switch adaptor bearing 12 random nucleotides. TCRdb reprocessed the 5' RACE reads via MiXCR and lists one record per CDR3 protein. The sample lists about 1.4 million distinct CDR3 sequences, roughly 64% seen once, with roughly 7% in the top ten. In terms of origin and age, donors were healthy Caucasian individuals from Russia aged about 6 to 90. Roughly 10 milliliters was the volume of peripheral blood drawn from each donor.

This sequence joins TRBV20-1 and TRBJ2-3, with 10 positions matching TRBD2. Sequenced input: blood. This TCR came from a man aged 18 to 29 in good health. Here the CDR3 reads CRAGLAAPDTQYF. DNA for the CDR3: TGCAGAGCCGGACTAGCGGCCCCAGATACGCAGTATTTT.